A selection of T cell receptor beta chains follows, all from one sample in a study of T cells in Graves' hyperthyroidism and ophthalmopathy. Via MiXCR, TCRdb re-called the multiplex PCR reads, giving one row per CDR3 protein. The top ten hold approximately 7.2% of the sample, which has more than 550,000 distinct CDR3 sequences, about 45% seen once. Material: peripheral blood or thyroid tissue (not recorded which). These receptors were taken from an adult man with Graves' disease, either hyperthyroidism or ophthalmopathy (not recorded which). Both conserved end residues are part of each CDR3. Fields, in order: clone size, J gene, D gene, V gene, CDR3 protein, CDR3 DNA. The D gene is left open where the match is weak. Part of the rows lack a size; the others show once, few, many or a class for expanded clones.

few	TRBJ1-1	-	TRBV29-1	CSVELRGDGTEAFF	TGCAGCGTTGAATTAAGGGGCGACGGCACTGAAGCTTTCTTT
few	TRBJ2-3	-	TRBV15	CATSRVTAADTDTQYF	TGTGCCACCAGCAGAGTAACTGCAGCCGACACAGATACGCAGTATTTT
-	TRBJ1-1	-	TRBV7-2	CASSQDWGSEAFF	TGTGCCAGCAGCCAAGATTGGGGGAGCGAAGCTTTCTTT
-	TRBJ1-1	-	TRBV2	CASSLDSQTEAFF	TGTGCCAGCAGTTTAGACAGCCAGACTGAAGCTTTCTTT
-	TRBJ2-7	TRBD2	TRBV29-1	CSVGGSGLASYEQYF	TGCAGCGTTGGAGGTTCGGGACTAGCATCCTACGAGCAGTACTTC
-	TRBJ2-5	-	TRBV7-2	CASSLVQRGQETQYF	TGTGCCAGCAGCTTAGTTCAGAGGGGGCAAGAGACCCAGTACTTC
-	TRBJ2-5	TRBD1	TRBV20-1	CSASEPETGRRETQYF	TGCAGTGCTAGCGAACCCGAGACAGGGCGGCGGGAGACCCAGTACTTC
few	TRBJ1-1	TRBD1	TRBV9	CASSVGSGTVYGAFF	TGTGCCAGCAGCGTAGGTTCCGGGACAGTTTATGGAGCTTTCTTT
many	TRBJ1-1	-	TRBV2	CASSEGNTEAFF	TGTGCCAGCAGTGAGGGCAACACTGAAGCTTTCTTT
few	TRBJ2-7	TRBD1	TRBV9	CASSPGTETYEQYF	TGTGCCAGCTCACCCGGGACAGAGACCTACGAGCAGTACTTC
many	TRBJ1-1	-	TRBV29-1	CSVGEGGTEAFF	TGCAGCGTGGGGGAGGGGGGTACTGAAGCTTTCTTT
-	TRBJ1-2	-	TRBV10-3	CASSYSSLSYGYTF	TGTGCCAGCAGTTACTCTTCACTTTCCTATGGCTACACCTTC
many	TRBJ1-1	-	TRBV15	CATSRDGISEAFF	TGTGCCACCAGCAGAGATGGTATTTCTGAAGCTTTCTTT
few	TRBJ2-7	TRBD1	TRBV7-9	CASRPGTALYEQYF	TGTGCCAGCAGACCGGGGACAGCGTTATACGAGCAGTACTTC
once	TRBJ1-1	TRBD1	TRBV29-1	CSVQTGTGGEAFF	TGCAGCGTTCAAACCGGGACAGGGGGCGAAGCTTTCTTT
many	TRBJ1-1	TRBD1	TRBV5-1	CASSPWTGNTEAFF	TGCGCCAGCAGCCCATGGACAGGGAACACTGAAGCTTTCTTT
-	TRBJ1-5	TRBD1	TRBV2	CASVRDRGSDQPQHF	TGTGCCAGCGTAAGGGACAGGGGTTCGGATCAGCCCCAGCATTTT
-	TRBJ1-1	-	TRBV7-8	CASSFPGTFGAEAFF	TGTGCCAGCAGCTTCCCCGGGACCTTCGGCGCTGAAGCTTTCTTT
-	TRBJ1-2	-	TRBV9	CASSPTTDANYGYTF	TGTGCCAGCTCACCCACGACAGACGCTAACTATGGCTACACCTTC
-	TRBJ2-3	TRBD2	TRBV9	CASSVAGGTSTDTQYF	TGTGCCAGCAGCGTAGCGGGGGGGACTAGCACAGATACGCAGTATTTT
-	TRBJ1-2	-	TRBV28	CASSLSNYGYTF	TGTGCCAGCAGTTTATCTAACTATGGCTACACCTTC
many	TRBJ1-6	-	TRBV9	CASSVGGRPDSPLHF	TGTGCCAGCAGCGTAGGTGGTCGGCCGGATTCACCCCTCCACTTT
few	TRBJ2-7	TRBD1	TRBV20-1	CSVPGQGASYEQYF	TGCAGTGTCCCGGGACAGGGGGCGTCCTACGAGCAGTACTTC
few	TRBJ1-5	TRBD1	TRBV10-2	CASSYYGTGVQPQHF	TGTGCCAGCAGTTACTACGGGACAGGGGTCCAGCCCCAGCATTTT
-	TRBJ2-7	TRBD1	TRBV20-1	CSAPRTGPEQYF	TGCAGTGCTCCCCGGACAGGGCCCGAGCAGTACTTC
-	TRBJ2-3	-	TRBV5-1	CASSLAAASTDTQYF	TGCGCCAGCAGCTTGGCAGCGGCGAGCACAGATACGCAGTATTTT
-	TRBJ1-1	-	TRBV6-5	CASSYYGGNTEAFF	TGTGCCAGCAGTTACTACGGTGGGAACACTGAAGCTTTCTTT
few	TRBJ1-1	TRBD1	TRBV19	CASKITGTVNTEAFF	TGTGCCAGTAAGATAACCGGGACAGTGAACACTGAAGCTTTCTTT
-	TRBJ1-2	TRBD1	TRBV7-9	CASSFPQGAQGYTF	TGTGCCAGCAGCTTTCCGCAGGGGGCGCAAGGCTACACCTTC
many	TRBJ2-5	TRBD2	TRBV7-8	CASSLAFTSGSSQETQYF	TGTGCCAGCAGCTTAGCGTTCACTAGCGGGAGTTCACAAGAGACCCAGTACTTC
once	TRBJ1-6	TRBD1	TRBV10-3	CAISTGGGNSPLHF	TGTGCCATCAGTACAGGGGGCGGGAATTCACCCCTCCACTTT
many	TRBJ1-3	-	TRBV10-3	CAISDLGNTIYF	TGTGCCATCAGTGATCTTGGAAACACCATATATTTT
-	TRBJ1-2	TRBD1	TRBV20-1	CSANYHSGTGNYGYTF	TGCAGTGCTAACTACCACTCCGGGACAGGGAACTATGGCTACACCTTC
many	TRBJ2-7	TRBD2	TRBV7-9	CASSLGEGGYEQYF	TGTGCCAGCAGCTTAGGGGAGGGTGGCTACGAGCAGTACTTC
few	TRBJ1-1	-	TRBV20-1	CSARGVAEAFF	TGCAGTGCGCGAGGGGTCGCTGAAGCTTTCTTT
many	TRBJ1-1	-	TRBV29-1	CSVDRTLTEAFF	TGCAGCGTTGACAGGACTCTCACTGAAGCTTTCTTT
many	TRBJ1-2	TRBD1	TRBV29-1	CSVDAGTGSYGYTF	TGCAGCGTTGATGCGGGGACAGGGTCCTATGGCTACACCTTC